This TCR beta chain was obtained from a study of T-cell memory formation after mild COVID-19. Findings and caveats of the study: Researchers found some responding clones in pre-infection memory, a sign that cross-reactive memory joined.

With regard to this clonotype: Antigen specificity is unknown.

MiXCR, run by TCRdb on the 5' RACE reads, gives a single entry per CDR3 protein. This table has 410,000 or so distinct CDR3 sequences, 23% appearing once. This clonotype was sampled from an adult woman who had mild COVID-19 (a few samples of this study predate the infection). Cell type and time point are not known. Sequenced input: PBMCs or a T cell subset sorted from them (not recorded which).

The CDR3 nucleotides read TGCGCCAGCAGCCAAGATTGGGGGGGAGGGCCTGAAGCTTTCTTT. This codes for CASSQDWGGGPEAFF. V usage is TRBV4-1 and J usage is TRBJ1-1; a weak D match, TRBD1 (5 bases). CDR1 and CDR2 (germline): MGHRA, YSYEKL. The CDR3 length is 15 residues. The V and J ends lost 0 bases and 6 bases respectively, with 14 bases between them.